Listed here are 18 T cell receptor beta chains from one sample, sequenced in a study of cytomegalovirus exposure and HLA in healthy donors. Primers for the PCR totalled 60 Vbeta and 13 Jbeta. The method was immunoSEQ multiplex PCR; TCRdb's version includes in-frame clones alone and lacks a portion of them. The sample carries around 210,000 clones, more than 75% recorded once. Sequencing input: PBMCs. These TCRs come from a girl aged 2 to 9 in good health and CMV-seronegative.

The chain employs TRBV5-8 and TRBJ1-5; D gene uncertain. The CDR3 consists of 15 residues. V lost 2 bases and J 2 bases, leaving 11 bases between the germline ends. Per germline, CDR1 SGHTS and CDR2 YDEGEE. CDR3 protein: CASSFVSAGNQPQHF. CDR3 DNA: TGTGCCAGCAGCTTTGTCTCGGCGGGCAATCAGCCCCAGCATTTT.

This chain connects TRBV5-1 to TRBJ2-7; 8 nucleotides line up with TRBD2. Germline loops: CDR1 SGHRS, CDR2 YFSETQ. This CDR3 contains 16 residues. The trim removed 0 bases at V and 1 base at J, leaving 6 bases unmatched. DNA for the CDR3: TGCGCCAGCAGCTTGGGAGCGGGAGCCGCTTCCTACGAGCAGTACTTC. Translating it yields CASSLGAGAASYEQYF.

This chain uses TRBV5-1 with TRBJ2-1; D perhaps matches TRBD2 (6 bases). V lost 0 bases to trimming and J lost 0 bases, with 13 bases between them. Germline CDR1 SGHRS, CDR2 YFSETQ. CDR3 length: 17 residues. In DNA, the CDR3 is TGCGCCAGCAGCTTGGGTCCAGCGGGTAACTCCTACAATGAGCAGTTCTTC. It yields the protein CASSLGPAGNSYNEQFF.

The V and J genes are TRBV9 and TRBJ2-6; no clear D. CDR3 length: 17 amino acids. V lost 1 base and J 1 base, leaving 12 bases between the germline ends. Looked up from germline, CDR1 is SGDLS and CDR2 is YYNGEE. This chain's CDR3 is CASSVKPLNSGANVLTF. The CDR3 DNA is TGTGCCAGCAGCGTAAAGCCTCTAAATTCTGGGGCCAACGTCCTGACTTTC.

This chain joins TRBV5-6 and TRBJ2-7; D is perhaps TRBD1 (6 bases). CDR3 size: 16 residues. The V end was cut by 4 bases, the J end by 0 bases, with 17 bases between. Looked up from germline, CDR1 is SGHDT and CDR2 is YYEEEE. The DNA of the CDR3 is TGTGCCAGCAGCCCAAGACAGGTCCCAAGCTCCTACGAGCAGTACTTC. It translates to CASSPRQVPSSYEQYF.

The chain recombines TRBV7-2 with TRBJ1-3, with unresolved D. The CDR3 consists of 16 residues. V dropped 5 bases and J dropped 4 bases, with 18 bases sitting between them. Looked up from germline, CDR1 is SGHTA and CDR2 is FQGNSA. CDR3 nucleotides: TGTGCCAGCAGCCAAAACAGCCATAACTGGGGAAACACCATATATTTT. Translated, it gives CASSQNSHNWGNTIYF.

V is TRBV4-2 and J is TRBJ2-5; 8 bases map to TRBD2. The ends lost 4 bases at V and 5 bases at J; junction bases unmatched: 9. The CDR3 runs 15 residues. Germline V lookup: CDR1 LGHNA, CDR2 YNFKEQ. The CDR3 DNA is TGTGCCAGCAGCCCGATCGGGGGGGGTGTGGAGACCCAGTACTTC. Its translation is CASSPIGGGVETQYF.

This CDR3 is CASSLEGVGQTQYF. As DNA, the CDR3 is TGTGCCAGCAGCTTAGAAGGAGTGGGGCAGACCCAGTACTTC. V and J are TRBV7-6 and TRBJ2-5, with D possibly TRBD1 on 5 matching bases. CDR1 and CDR2 from the germline V gene are SGHVS and FNYEAQ. CDR3 size: 14 residues. V was trimmed by 1 base and J by 6 bases, leaving 12 bases between them.

This rearrangement joins TRBV11-2 to TRBJ2-5; 12 bases match TRBD1. This CDR3 is 16 amino acids long. V lost 5 bases and J lost 4; bases outside the gene matches: 8. Germline loops: CDR1 SGHAT, CDR2 FQNNGV. The CDR3: CASSHRDRGPVETQYF. In nucleotides, the CDR3 is TGTGCCAGCAGCCACCGGGACAGGGGGCCGGTAGAGACCCAGTACTTC. The full variable domain, rest sourced from reference TRBV11-2 and TRBJ2-5, is EAGVAQSPRYKIIEKRQSVAFWCNPISGHATLYWYQQILGQGPKLLIQFQNNGVVDDSQLPKDRFSAERLKGVDSTLKIQPAKLEDSAVYLCASSHRDRGPVETQYFGPGTRLLVL.

The V gene is TRBV7-2, the J gene TRBJ1-2; no reliable D call. The CDR3 covers 14 residues. Trimming left V 3 bases short and J 8 bases short, with 16 bases between. Germline V gene data show CDR1 as SGHTA and CDR2 as FQGNSA. The CDR3 DNA is TGTGCCAGCAGCTTCACGGGTGCCCTCGAGGGCTACACCTTC. Translating gives CASSFTGALEGYTF.

The chain recombines TRBV7-9 with TRBJ2-1, with 8 bases aligning to TRBD1. The CDR3 spans 19 residues. The V gene's germline CDR1 is SEHNR and CDR2 FQNEAQ (reference sequence). Trimming cost V 1 base and J 8 bases; bases outside gene matches: 19. Here the CDR3 reads CASSLGLYSGTGTSHEQFF. The CDR3 DNA sequence: TGTGCCAGCAGCTTAGGGCTCTACTCCGGGACAGGTACCTCCCATGAGCAGTTCTTC.

The chain combines TRBV7-2 with TRBJ2-2; 8 bases are shared with TRBD2. CDR3 length: 14 residues. CDR1 is SGHTA, CDR2 FQGNSA, per germline. Trimming took 5 bases from V and 8 from J; bases not matched to a gene: 7. The CDR3 nucleotides are TGTGCCAGCAGCCTCACCGGGAGGGCAGGGGAGCTGTTTTTT. Its translation: CASSLTGRAGELFF.

The rearrangement uses TRBV29-1 and TRBJ1-4, with no clear D. Trimming pared 7 bases from V and 4 bases from J, leaving 7 bases between. Germline CDR1 SQVTM, CDR2 ANQGSEA. The CDR3 is 11 amino acids. The CDR3 DNA sequence: TGCAGCGGCTTACATAATGAAAAACTGTTTTTT. It specifies CSGLHNEKLFF. Variable domain in full (rest from reference TRBV29-1 and TRBJ1-4): SAVISQKPSRDICQRGTSLTIQCQVDSQVTMMFWYRQQPGQSLTLIATANQGSEATYESGFVIDKFPISRPNLTFSTLTVSNMSPEDSSIYLCSGLHNEKLFFGSGTQLSVL.

For the CDR3, the DNA is TGCGCCAGCAGCCCTAGCGGGAGAGTGTATAGCTCCTACAATGAGCAGTTCTTC. Translating it yields CASSPSGRVYSSYNEQFF. The chain couples TRBV10-1 to TRBJ2-1; 10 bases are shared with TRBD2. The CDR3 sequence is 18 residues long. The germline V gene has CDR1 WNHNN and CDR2 SYGVQD (reference sequence). The ends lost 6 bases at V and 0 bases at J; junction bases unmatched: 11.

This clone appeared a few times. The CDR3 is CASSLWSRQNTGELFF. CDR3 bases: TGTGCCAGCAGCTTGTGGAGCCGTCAAAACACCGGGGAGCTGTTTTTT. The chain recombines TRBV5-6 with TRBJ2-2; D is undetermined. The length of the CDR3 is 16 residues. V gave up 1 base and J gave up 2 bases, with 12 bases separating them. CDR1 SGHDT and CDR2 YYEEEE come from the germline V gene.

This clone was seen just once. The J gene is TRBJ2-3, the V gene TRBV5-6, with a tentative D call TRBD2 (7 bases). The V gene's germline CDR1 is SGHDT and CDR2 YYEEEE. V lost 3 bases and J lost 2, with 13 bases in between. The CDR3 length is 15 residues. The CDR3 bases are TGTGCCAGCAGCTGGCGGGGGCCCCTCACAGATACGCAGTATTTT. Translation: CASSWRGPLTDTQYF.

The chain employs TRBV7-7 and TRBJ2-5; 10 bases match TRBD1. Germline-derived CDR1 and CDR2 are SSHAT and FNYEAQ (reference sequence). Trimming cost V 4 bases and J 4 bases; bases outside gene matches: 3. The CDR3 covers 14 residues. The DNA of the CDR3 is TGTGCCAGCAGCTCCCGGGACAGGGGAGAGACCCAGTACTTC. Protein: CASSSRDRGETQYF.

This chain links TRBV7-8 with TRBJ2-6; D not resolved. The germline V gene encodes CDR1 SGHVS and CDR2 FQNEAQ. V lost 4 bases to trimming and J lost 3 bases, with 10 bases between them. CDR3 length: 15 residues. The chain's CDR3 is CASSYSPGGANVLTF. CDR3 bases: TGTGCCAGCAGCTACTCCCCCGGTGGGGCCAACGTCCTGACTTTC.